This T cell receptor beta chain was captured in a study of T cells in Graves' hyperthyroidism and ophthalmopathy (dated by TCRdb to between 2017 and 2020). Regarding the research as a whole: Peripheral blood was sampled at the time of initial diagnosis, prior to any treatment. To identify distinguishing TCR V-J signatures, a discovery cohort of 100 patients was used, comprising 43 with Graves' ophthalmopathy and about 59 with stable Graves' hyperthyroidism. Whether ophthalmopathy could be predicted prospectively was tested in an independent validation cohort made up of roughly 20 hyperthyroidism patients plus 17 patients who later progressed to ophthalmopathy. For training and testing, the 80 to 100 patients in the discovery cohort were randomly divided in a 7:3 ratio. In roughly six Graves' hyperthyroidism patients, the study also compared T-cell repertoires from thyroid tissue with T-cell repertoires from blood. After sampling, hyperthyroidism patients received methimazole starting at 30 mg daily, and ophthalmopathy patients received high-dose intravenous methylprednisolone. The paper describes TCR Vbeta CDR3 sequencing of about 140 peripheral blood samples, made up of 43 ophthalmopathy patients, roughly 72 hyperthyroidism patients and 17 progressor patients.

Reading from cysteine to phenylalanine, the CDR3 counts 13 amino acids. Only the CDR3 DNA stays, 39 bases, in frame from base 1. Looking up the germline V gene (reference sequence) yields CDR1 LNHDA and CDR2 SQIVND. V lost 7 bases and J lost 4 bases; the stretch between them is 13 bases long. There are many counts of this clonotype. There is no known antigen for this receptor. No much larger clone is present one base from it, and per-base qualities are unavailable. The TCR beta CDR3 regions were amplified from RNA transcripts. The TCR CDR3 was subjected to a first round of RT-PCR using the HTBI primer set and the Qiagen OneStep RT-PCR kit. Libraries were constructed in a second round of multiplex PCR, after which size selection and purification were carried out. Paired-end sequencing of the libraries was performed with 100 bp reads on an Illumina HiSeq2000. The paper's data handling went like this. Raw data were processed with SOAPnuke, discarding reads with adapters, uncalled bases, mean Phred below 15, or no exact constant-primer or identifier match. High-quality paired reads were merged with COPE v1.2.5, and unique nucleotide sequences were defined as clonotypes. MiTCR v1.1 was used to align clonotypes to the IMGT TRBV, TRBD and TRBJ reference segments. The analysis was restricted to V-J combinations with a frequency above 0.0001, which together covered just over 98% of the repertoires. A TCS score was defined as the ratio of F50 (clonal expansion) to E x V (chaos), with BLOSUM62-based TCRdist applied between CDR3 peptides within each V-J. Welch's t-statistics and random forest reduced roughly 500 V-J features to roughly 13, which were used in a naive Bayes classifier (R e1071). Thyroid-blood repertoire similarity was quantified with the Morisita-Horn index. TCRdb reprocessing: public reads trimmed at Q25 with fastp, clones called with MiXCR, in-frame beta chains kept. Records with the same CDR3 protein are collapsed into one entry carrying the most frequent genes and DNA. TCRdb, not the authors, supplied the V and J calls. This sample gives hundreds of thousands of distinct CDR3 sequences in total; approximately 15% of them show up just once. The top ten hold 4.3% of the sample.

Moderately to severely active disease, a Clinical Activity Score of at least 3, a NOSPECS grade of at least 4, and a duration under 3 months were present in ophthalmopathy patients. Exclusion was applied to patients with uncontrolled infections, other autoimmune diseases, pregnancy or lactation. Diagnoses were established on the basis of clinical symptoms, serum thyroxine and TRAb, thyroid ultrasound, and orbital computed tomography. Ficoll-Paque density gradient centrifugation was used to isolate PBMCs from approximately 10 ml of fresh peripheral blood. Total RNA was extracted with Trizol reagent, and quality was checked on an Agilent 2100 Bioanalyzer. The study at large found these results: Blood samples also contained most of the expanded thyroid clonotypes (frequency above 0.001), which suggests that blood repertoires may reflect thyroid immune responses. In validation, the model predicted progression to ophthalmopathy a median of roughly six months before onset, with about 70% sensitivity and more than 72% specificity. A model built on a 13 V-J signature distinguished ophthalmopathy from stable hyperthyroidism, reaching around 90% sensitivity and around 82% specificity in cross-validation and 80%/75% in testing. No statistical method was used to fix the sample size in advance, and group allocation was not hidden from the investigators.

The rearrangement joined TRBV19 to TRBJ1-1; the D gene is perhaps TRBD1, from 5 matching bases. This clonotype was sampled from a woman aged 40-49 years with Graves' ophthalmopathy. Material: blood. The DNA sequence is TGTGCCAGTACGCGGGACTGGACCACTGAAGCTTTCTTT. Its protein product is CASTRDWTTEAFF.